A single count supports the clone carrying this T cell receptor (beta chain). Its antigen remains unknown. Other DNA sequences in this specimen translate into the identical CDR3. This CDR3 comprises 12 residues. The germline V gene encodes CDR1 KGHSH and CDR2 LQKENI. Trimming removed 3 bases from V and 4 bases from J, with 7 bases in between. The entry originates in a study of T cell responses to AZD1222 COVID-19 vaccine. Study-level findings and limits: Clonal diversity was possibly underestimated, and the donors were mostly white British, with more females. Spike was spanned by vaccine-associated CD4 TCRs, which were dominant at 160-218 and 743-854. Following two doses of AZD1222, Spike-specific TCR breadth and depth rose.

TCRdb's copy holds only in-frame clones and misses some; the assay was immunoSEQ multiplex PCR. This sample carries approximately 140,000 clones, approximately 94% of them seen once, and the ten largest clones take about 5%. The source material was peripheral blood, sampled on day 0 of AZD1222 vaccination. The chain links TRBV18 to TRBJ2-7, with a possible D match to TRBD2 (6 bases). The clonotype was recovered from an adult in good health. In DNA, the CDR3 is TGTGCCAGCTCACCGGGAGGTTACGAGCAGTACTTC. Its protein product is CASSPGGYEQYF.